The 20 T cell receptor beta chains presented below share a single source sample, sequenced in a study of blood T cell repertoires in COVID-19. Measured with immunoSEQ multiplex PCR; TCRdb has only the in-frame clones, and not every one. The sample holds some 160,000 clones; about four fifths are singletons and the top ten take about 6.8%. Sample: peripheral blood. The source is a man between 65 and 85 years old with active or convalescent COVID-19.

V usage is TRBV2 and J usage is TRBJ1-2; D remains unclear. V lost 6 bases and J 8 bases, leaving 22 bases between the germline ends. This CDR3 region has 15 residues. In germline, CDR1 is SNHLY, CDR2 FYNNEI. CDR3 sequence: CASRAEINSPGGYTF. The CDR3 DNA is TGTGCCAGCAGGGCGGAAATCAACAGCCCGGGGGGCTACACCTTC.

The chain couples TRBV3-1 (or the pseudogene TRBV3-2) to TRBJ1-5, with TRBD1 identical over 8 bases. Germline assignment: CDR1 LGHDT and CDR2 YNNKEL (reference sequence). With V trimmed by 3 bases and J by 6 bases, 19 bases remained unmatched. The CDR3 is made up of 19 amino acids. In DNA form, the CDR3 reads TGTGCCAGCAGCCAGGACAGGGTATTCATTACCGGTCCGGGTCAGCCCCAGCATTTT. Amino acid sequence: CASSQDRVFITGPGQPQHF.

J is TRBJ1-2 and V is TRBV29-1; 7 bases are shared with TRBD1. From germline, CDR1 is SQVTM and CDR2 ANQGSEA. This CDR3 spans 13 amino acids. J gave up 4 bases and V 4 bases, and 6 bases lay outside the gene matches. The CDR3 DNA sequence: TGCAGCGTTGGAGGACAGGACCTCTATGGCTACACCTTC. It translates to CSVGGQDLYGYTF.

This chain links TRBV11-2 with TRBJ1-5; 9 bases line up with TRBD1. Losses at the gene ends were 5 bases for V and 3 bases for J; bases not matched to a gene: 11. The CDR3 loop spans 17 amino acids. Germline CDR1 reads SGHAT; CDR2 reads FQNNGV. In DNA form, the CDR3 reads TGTGCCAGCAGCCGATTCTCCGGGACAGGGAACAATCAGCCCCAGCATTTT. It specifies CASSRFSGTGNNQPQHF.

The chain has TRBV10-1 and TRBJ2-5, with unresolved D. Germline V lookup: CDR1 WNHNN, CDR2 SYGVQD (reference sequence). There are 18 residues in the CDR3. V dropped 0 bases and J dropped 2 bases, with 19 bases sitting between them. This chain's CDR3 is CASSESKAPVSRQETQYF. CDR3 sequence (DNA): TGCGCCAGCAGTGAGTCGAAAGCCCCCGTGAGCCGACAAGAGACCCAGTACTTC.

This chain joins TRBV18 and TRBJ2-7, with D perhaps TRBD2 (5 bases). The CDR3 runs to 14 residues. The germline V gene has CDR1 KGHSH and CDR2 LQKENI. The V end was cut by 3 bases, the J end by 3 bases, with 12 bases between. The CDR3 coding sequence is TGTGCCAGCTCACCCTCGGGGATAAGCTACGAGCAGTACTTC. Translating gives CASSPSGISYEQYF.

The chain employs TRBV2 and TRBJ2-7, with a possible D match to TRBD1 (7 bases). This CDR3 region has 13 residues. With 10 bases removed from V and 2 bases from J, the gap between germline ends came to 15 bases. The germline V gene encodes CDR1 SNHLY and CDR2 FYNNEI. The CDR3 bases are TGTGCCACCGCGGGACAGACAGCCTACGAGCAGTACTTC. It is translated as CATAGQTAYEQYF.

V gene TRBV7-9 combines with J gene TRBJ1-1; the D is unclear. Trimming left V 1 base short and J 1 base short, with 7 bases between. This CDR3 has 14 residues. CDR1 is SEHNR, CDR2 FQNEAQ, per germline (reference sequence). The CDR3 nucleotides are TGTGCCAGCAGCTTAGTTTATCGGAACACTGAAGCTTTCTTT. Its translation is CASSLVYRNTEAFF.

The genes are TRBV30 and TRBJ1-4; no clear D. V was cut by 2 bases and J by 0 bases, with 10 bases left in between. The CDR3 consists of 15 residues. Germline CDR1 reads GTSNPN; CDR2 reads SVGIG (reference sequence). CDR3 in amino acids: CAWSQGGATNEKLFF. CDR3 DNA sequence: TGTGCCTGGAGTCAAGGTGGAGCAACTAATGAAAAACTGTTTTTT.

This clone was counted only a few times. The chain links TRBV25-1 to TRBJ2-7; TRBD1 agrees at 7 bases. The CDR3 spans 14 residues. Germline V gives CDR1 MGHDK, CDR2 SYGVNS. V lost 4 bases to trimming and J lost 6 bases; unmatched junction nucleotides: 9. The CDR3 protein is CASSAAGTAFEQYF. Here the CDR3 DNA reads TGTGCCAGCAGTGCCGCCGGGACAGCCTTCGAGCAGTACTTC.

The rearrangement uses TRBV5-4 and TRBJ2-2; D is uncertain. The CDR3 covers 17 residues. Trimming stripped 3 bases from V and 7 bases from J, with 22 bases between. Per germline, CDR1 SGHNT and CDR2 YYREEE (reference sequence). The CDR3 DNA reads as TGTGCCAGCAGCTACACACCGGGTCCTAATCAAATCGGGGAGCTGTTTTTT. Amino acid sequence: CASSYTPGPNQIGELFF.

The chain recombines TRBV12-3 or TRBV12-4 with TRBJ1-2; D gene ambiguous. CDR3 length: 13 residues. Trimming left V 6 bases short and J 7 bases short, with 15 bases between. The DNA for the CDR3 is TGTGCCAGCAGGGACCCCTCAGGACTTGGCTACACCTTC. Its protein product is CASRDPSGLGYTF.

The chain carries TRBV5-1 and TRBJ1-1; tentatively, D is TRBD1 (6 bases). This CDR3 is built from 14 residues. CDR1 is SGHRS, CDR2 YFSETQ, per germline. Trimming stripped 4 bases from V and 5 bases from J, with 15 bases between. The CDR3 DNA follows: TGCGCCAGCAGCGGACAGCCAGTATGGACTGAAGCTTTCTTT. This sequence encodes CASSGQPVWTEAFF.

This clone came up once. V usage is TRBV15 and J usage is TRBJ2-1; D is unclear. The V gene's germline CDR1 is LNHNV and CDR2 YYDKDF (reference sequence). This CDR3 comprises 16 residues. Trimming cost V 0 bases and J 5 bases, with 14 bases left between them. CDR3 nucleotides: TGTGCCACCAGCAGAGAAATCTGGAGTCCGAACAATGAGCAGTTCTTC. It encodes CATSREIWSPNNEQFF.

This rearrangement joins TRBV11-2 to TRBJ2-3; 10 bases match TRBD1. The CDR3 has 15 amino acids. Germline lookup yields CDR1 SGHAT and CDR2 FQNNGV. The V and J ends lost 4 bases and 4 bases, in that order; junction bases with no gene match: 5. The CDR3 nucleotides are TGTGCCAGCAGCTCCGGGACAGGGGTGTCAGATACGCAGTATTTT. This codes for CASSSGTGVSDTQYF.

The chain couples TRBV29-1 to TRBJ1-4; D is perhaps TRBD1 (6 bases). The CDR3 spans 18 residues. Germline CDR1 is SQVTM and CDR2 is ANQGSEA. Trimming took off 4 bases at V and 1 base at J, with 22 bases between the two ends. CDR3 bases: TGCAGCGTTGCTGGAATCGAACAGGGCATAATAACTAATGAAAAACTGTTTTTT. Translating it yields CSVAGIEQGIITNEKLFF.

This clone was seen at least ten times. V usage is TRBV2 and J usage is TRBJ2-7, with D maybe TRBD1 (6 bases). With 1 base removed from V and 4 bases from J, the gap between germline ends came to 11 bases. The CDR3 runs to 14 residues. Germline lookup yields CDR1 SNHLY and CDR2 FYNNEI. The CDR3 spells CASSEGGTQYEQYF. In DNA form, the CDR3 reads TGTGCCAGCAGTGAAGGAGGGACACAGTACGAGCAGTACTTC.

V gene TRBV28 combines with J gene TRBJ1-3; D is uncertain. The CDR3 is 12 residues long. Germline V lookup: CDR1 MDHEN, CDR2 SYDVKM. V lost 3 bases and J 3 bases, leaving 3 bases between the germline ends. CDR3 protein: CASSFYGNTIYF. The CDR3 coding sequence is TGTGCCAGCAGTTTTTATGGAAACACCATATATTTT.

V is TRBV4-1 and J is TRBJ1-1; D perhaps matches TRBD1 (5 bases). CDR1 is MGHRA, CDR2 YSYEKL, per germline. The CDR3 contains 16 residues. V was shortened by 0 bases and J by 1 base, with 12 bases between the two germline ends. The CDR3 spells CASSQDSGGGNTEAFF. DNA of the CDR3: TGCGCCAGCAGCCAAGATAGTGGGGGGGGGAACACTGAAGCTTTCTTT.

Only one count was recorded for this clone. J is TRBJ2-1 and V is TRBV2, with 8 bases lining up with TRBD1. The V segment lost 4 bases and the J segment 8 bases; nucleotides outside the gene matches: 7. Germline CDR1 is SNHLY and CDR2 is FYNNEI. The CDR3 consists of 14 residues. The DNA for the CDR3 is TGTGCCAGCAGTGGCCAGGGGGCGAACCATGAGCAGTTCTTC. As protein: CASSGQGANHEQFF.